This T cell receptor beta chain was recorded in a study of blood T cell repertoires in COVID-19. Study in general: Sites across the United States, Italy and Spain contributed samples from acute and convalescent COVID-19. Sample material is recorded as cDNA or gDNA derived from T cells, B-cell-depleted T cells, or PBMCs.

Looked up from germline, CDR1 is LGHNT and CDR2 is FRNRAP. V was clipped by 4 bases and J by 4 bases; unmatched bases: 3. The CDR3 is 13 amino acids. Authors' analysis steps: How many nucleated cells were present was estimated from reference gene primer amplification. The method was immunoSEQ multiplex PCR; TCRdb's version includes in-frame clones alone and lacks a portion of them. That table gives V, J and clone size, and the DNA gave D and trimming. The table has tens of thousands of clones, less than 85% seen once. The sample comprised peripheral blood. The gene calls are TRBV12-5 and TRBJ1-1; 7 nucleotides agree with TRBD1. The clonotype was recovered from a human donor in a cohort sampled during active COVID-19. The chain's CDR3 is CASGSAGGTEAFF. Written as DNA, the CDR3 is TGTGCTAGTGGTTCCGCAGGGGGCACTGAAGCTTTCTTT.